Listed here are 14 T cell receptor beta chains from one sample, sequenced in a study of CD8+ T cells in alopecia areata listed by TCRdb under 2018. The time point tag for this specimen amounts to: approximately 4 weeks on oral tofacitinib. The sample's treatment or condition label is to be understood as: oral pan-JAK inhibitor, 5-10 mg twice daily. Libraries were constructed by the immunoSEQ multiplex PCR assay. For TCR sequencing, RNA was extracted from every sample and reverse transcribed into cDNA to serve as template. Held by TCRdb, this immuneACCESS table contains in-frame sequences only and omits some clones. Under half of the omission traces to an unresolved V gene where checked; the cause of the rest is unknown. The sample has roughly 76,000 clones on record, over 25% of them singletons. Jointly, the top ten make up about 16% of the sample. The material was CD8+ T cells sorted from blood, obtained at week 4, from a patient treated with tofacitinib. The source is a human donor with alopecia areata.

The chain employs TRBV9 and TRBJ2-2; D is undetermined. This CDR3 contains 13 residues. The germline CDR1 and CDR2 sequences are SGDLS and YYNGEE. V was trimmed by 1 base and J by 4 bases, leaving 5 bases between them. The CDR3 sequence: CASSVMGTGELFF. CDR3 sequence (DNA): TGTGCCAGCAGCGTAATGGGCACCGGGGAGCTGTTTTTT. The full variable domain, completed using reference TRBV9 and TRBJ2-2, is DSGVTQTPKHLITATGQRVTLRCSPRSGDLSVYWYQQSLDQGLQFLIQYYNGEERAKGNILERFSAQQFPDLHSELNLSSLELGDSALYFCASSVMGTGELFFGEGSRLTVL.

This clone was recorded only once. V and J are TRBV7-9 and TRBJ1-2, with D uncertain. The V end was cut by 5 bases, the J end by 0 bases, with 13 bases between. In germline, CDR1 is SEHNR, CDR2 FQNEAQ (reference sequence). This CDR3 spans 15 amino acids. The CDR3 sequence: CASSPGSQANYGYTF. DNA of the CDR3: TGTGCCAGCAGCCCCGGGTCCCAAGCTAACTATGGCTACACCTTC. The variable domain in full, with the rest retrieved from reference TRBV7-9 and TRBJ1-2, is DTGVSQNPRHKITKRGQNVTFRCDPISEHNRLYWYRQTLGQGPEFLTYFQNEAQLEKSRLLSDRFSAERPKGSFSTLEIQRTEQGDSAMYLCASSPGSQANYGYTFGSGTRLTVV.

This chain uses TRBV5-1 with TRBJ2-5; possibly TRBD2 for D (6 bases). Trimming cost V 7 bases and J 5 bases, with 15 bases left between them. Germline loops: CDR1 SGHRS, CDR2 YFSETQ. The CDR3 spans 13 residues. CDR3 bases: TGCGCCAGCGCAGGAGGGCGAGGGGAGACCCAGTACTTC. This encodes CASAGGRGETQYF. The complete variable domain, with remaining parts taken from reference TRBV5-1 and TRBJ2-5, reads KAGVTQTPRYLIKTRGQQVTLSCSPISGHRSVSWYQQTPGQGLQFLFEYFSETQRNKGNFPGRFSGRQFSNSRSEMNVSTLELGDSALYLCASAGGRGETQYFGPGTRLLVL.

The genes are TRBV7-8 and TRBJ2-3; D is uncertain. This CDR3 is 14 amino acids long. Trimming removed 5 bases at V and 6 bases at J, with 15 bases between. Germline V CDR1 and CDR2: SGHVS, FQNEAQ. CDR3 DNA sequence: TGTGCCAGCAGCCAGCCCCCCTCTCCGGATACGCAGTATTTT. Amino acid sequence: CASSQPPSPDTQYF.

This rearrangement joins TRBV29-1 to TRBJ2-7, with 7 bases lining up with TRBD1. Per the germline V gene, CDR1 is SQVTM and CDR2 is ANQGSEA. J lost 5 bases, V lost 6 bases, and 13 bases had no gene match. The CDR3 sequence is 14 residues long. The CDR3: CSVTTGTVIHEQYF. The CDR3 coding sequence is TGCAGCGTAACTACCGGGACAGTCATCCACGAGCAGTACTTC.

This clone was seen a handful of times. This chain connects TRBV19 to TRBJ1-2, with no clear D. The V gene lost 5 bases and the J gene lost 7 bases, with 11 bases spanning the gap. This CDR3 is built from 12 residues. Germline V gives CDR1 LNHDA, CDR2 SQIVND (reference sequence). This CDR3 reads CASSPGFIGYTF. CDR3 nucleotides: TGTGCCAGTAGTCCGGGGTTTATTGGCTACACCTTC.

The rearrangement joins TRBV7-9 to TRBJ2-7; 9 bases agree with TRBD2. The CDR3 sequence is 17 residues long. Trimming removed 2 bases from V and 0 bases from J; junction bases left unmatched: 8. In germline, CDR1 is SEHNR, CDR2 FQNEAQ (reference sequence). The CDR3 DNA sequence: TGTGCCAGCAGCTTATGGCTAGCGGGACCCAGCTCCTACGAGCAGTACTTC. It translates to CASSLWLAGPSSYEQYF.

The CDR3 reads CASSLGQVISGANVLTF. For the CDR3, the DNA is TGTGCCAGCAGCTTAGGACAGGTTATCTCTGGGGCCAACGTCCTGACTTTC. V is TRBV7-9 and J is TRBJ2-6, with D possibly matching TRBD1 (6 bases). The V and J ends lost 1 base and 0 bases respectively, with 10 bases between them. This CDR3 has 17 amino acids. Germline V gives CDR1 SEHNR, CDR2 FQNEAQ (reference sequence). Full variable domain (rest looked up from reference TRBV7-9 and TRBJ2-6): DTGVSQNPRHKITKRGQNVTFRCDPISEHNRLYWYRQTLGQGPEFLTYFQNEAQLEKSRLLSDRFSAERPKGSFSTLEIQRTEQGDSAMYLCASSLGQVISGANVLTFGAGSRLTVL.

The sample holds one count of this clone. The V gene is TRBV29-1, the J gene TRBJ1-2; D might be TRBD1 (6 bases). This CDR3 is built from 12 residues. The germline CDR1 and CDR2 sequences are SQVTM and ANQGSEA. V lost 7 bases and J lost 3, with 12 bases in between. CDR3 in amino acids: CSGRTADYGYTF. Here the CDR3 DNA reads TGCAGCGGACGGACAGCGGACTATGGCTACACCTTC.

The chain links TRBV27 to TRBJ1-5; D remains unclear. Per the germline V gene, CDR1 is MNHEY and CDR2 is SMNVEV (reference sequence). The CDR3 runs 14 residues. The V end lost 4 bases, the J end lost 1 base, and 8 bases lay between the germline ends. As DNA, the CDR3 is TGTGCCAGCAGTTCGCCGGGCAGCAATCAGCCCCAGCATTTT. Translation gives CASSSPGSNQPQHF.

The chain uses TRBV30 and TRBJ1-4; 10 bases fit TRBD1. V trimming: 0 bases; J trimming: 8 bases; junction bases outside the gene matches: 6. Per the germline V gene, CDR1 is GTSNPN and CDR2 is SVGIG (reference sequence). The CDR3 runs 15 residues. Written as DNA, the CDR3 is TGTGCCTGGAGTGTACGGACAGGGGGAGAGGAAAAACTGTTTTTT. Translated: CAWSVRTGGEEKLFF.

The chain is built from TRBV5-1 and TRBJ2-1, with 15 bases matching TRBD2. Trimming took 5 bases from V and 7 from J; bases not matched to a gene: 7. In germline, CDR1 is SGHRS, CDR2 YFSETQ. The CDR3 is 16 amino acids. Here the CDR3 DNA reads TGCGCCAGCAGGGGGACTAGCGGGAGGATTCAGAATGAGCAGTTCTTC. This gives the protein CASRGTSGRIQNEQFF.

CDR3 bases: TGTGCCAGCAGCATCAAACCGGGACCCCCTTCGAACACCGGGGAGCTGTTTTTT. Its translation: CASSIKPGPPSNTGELFF. The gene calls are TRBV7-3 and TRBJ2-2; D might be TRBD1 or TRBD2, each matching 5 bases. Germline V gene lookup returns CDR1 SGHTA and CDR2 FQGTGA. CDR3 length equals 18 residues. V was cut by 5 bases and J by 0 bases, with 19 bases left in between.

The chain has TRBV29-1 and TRBJ2-2; no clear D. Per the germline V gene, CDR1 is SQVTM and CDR2 is ANQGSEA. This CDR3 has 11 amino acids. V lost 4 bases to trimming and J lost 8 bases, with 8 bases between them. The CDR3 loop reads CSVVLGGELFF. As DNA, the CDR3 is TGCAGCGTTGTCTTAGGAGGGGAGCTGTTTTTT.